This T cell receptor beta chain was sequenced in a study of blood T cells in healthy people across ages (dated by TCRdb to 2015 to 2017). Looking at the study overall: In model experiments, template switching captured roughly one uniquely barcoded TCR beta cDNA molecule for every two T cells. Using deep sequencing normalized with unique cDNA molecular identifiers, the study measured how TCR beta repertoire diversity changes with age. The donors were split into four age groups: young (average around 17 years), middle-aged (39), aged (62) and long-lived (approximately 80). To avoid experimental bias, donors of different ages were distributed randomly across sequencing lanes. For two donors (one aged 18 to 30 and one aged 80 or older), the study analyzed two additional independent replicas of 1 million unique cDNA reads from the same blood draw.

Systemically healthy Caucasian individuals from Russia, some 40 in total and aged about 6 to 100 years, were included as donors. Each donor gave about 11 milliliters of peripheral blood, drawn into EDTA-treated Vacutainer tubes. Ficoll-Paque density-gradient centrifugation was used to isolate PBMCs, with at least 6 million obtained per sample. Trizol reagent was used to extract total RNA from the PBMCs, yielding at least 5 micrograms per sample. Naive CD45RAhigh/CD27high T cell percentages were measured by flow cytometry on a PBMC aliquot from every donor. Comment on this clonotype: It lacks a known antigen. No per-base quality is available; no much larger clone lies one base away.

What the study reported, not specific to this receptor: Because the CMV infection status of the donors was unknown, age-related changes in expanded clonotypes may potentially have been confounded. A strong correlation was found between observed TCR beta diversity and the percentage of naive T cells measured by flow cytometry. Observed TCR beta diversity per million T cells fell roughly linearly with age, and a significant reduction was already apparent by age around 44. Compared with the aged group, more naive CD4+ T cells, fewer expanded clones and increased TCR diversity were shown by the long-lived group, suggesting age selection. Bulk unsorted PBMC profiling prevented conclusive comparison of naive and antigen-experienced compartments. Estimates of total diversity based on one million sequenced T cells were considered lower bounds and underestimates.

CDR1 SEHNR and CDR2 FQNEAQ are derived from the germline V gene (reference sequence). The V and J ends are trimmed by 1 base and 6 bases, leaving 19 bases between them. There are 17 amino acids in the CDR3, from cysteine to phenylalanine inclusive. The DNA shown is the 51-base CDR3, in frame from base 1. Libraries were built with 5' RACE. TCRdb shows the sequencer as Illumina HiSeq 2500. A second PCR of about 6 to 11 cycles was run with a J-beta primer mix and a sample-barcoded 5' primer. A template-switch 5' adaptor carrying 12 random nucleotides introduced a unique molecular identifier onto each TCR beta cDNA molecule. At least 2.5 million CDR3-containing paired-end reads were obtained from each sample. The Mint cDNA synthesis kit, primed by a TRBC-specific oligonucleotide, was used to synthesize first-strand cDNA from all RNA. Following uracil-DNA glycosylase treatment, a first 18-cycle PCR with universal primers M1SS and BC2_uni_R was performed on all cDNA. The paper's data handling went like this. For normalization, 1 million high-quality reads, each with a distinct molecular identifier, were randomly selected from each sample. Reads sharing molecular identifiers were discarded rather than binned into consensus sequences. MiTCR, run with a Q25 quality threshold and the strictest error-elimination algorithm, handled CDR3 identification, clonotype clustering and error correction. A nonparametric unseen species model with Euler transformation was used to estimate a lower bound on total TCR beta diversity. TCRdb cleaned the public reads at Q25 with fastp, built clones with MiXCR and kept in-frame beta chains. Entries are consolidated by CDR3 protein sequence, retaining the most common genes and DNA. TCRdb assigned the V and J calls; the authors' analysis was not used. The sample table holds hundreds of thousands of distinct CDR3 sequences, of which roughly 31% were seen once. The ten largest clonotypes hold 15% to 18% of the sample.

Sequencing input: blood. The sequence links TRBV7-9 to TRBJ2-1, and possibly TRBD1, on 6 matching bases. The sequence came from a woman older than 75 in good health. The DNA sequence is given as TGTGCCAGCAGCTTAGGGATGGGGGACACCGCTTCCAATGAGCAGTTCTTC. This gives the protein CASSLGMGDTASNEQFF.